The 12 T cell receptor beta chains below all came from one sample that was sequenced in a study of OX40 agonist ivuxolimab in advanced cancers. Sequencing was performed with immunoSEQ multiplex PCR; in TCRdb, only in-frame clones are kept and a portion is missing. The sample lists roughly 65,000 clones; about 80% were seen once. Source: CD4+ or CD8+ T cells sorted from blood, taken in a trial of the OX40 agonist ivuxolimab. The receptors here all came from an adult with an advanced solid tumor such as melanoma, head and neck, liver or kidney cancer.

The J gene is TRBJ2-1, the V gene TRBV29-1; 8 bases are a match to TRBD1. J was trimmed by 7 bases and V by 5 bases; bases with no gene match: 13. Per the germline V gene, CDR1 is SQVTM and CDR2 is ANQGSEA. The CDR3 has 15 amino acids. CDR3 coding DNA: TGCAGCGTTCCCGTGGTAACAGGGGGAAGGAATGAGCAGTTCTTC. Translating gives CSVPVVTGGRNEQFF.

The V call is TRBV2, the J call TRBJ2-7; 9 bases are shared with TRBD2. The CDR3 loop spans 15 amino acids. The germline CDR1 and CDR2 sequences are SNHLY and FYNNEI. The ends lost 1 base at V and 2 bases at J; junction bases unmatched: 3. The CDR3 DNA is TGTGCCAGCAGTGAAGGGCGGGGGGGCCCCTACGAGCAGTACTTC. It specifies CASSEGRGGPYEQYF.

V is TRBV12-2 and J is TRBJ2-2; the listed D gene, TRBD2, was not tested against the DNA. TRBV12-2 is a pseudogene locus. The CDR3 length is 19 residues. The CDR3 DNA sequence: TGTGCAAGTCGCTGTAGAAAAGGGGCTAGCGGGAGAAAGACCGGGGAGCTGTTTTTT. It yields the protein CASRCRKGASGRKTGELFF.

The chain combines TRBV2 with TRBJ1-4, with a tentative D call TRBD1 (5 bases). Per the germline V gene, CDR1 is SNHLY and CDR2 is FYNNEI. This CDR3 has 14 residues. V lost 5 bases to trimming and J lost 4 bases, with 11 bases between them. CDR3 nucleotides: TGTGCCAGCAGTCCGACAGATATTAATGAAAAACTGTTTTTT. It translates to CASSPTDINEKLFF.

V gene TRBV30 combines with J gene TRBJ2-5, with D unresolved. V was shortened by 1 base and J by 0 bases, with 0 bases between the two germline ends. Germline CDR1 is GTSNPN and CDR2 is SVGIG (reference sequence). The CDR3 is 11 residues long. CDR3 residues: CAWSDQETQYF. CDR3 DNA: TGTGCCTGGAGTGACCAAGAGACCCAGTACTTC.

The genes are TRBV7-9 and TRBJ2-7, with unresolved D. The germline V and J ends were trimmed by 2 bases and 3 bases, with 5 bases remaining between them. Germline V gives CDR1 SEHNR, CDR2 FQNEAQ (reference sequence). The CDR3 loop spans 12 amino acids. The CDR3 loop is CASSLTDYEQYF. The CDR3 nucleotides are TGTGCCAGCAGCTTAACTGACTACGAGCAGTACTTC.

This chain connects TRBV30 to TRBJ2-3; D gene unclear. The CDR3 contains 15 residues. V was cut by 0 bases and J by 0 bases, with 10 bases left in between. CDR1 is GTSNPN, CDR2 SVGIG, per germline (reference sequence). CDR3 in amino acids: CAWSVQGFSTDTQYF. The DNA for the CDR3 is TGTGCCTGGAGTGTACAAGGTTTTAGCACAGATACGCAGTATTTT.

The chain uses TRBV9 and TRBJ2-7; tentative D call: TRBD1 (6 bases). Germline lookup yields CDR1 SGDLS and CDR2 YYNGEE. This CDR3 is 14 amino acids long. V was shortened by 0 bases and J by 2 bases, with 9 bases between the two germline ends. CDR3 sequence: CASSVGGPPYEQYF. The CDR3 region has the DNA TGTGCCAGCAGCGTAGGGGGGCCCCCCTACGAGCAGTACTTC.

This rearrangement joins TRBV7-8 to TRBJ1-4; weak D call: TRBD1 (6 bases). The CDR3 runs 15 residues. CDR1 and CDR2 (germline): SGHVS, FQNEAQ. V was shortened by 3 bases and J by 4 bases, with 12 bases between the two germline ends. The CDR3 reads CASSLIGGGNEKLFF. The CDR3 DNA is TGTGCCAGCAGCTTGATCGGGGGCGGTAATGAAAAACTGTTTTTT.

This chain connects TRBV27 to TRBJ1-5; no clear D. Germline V gene lookup returns CDR1 MNHEY and CDR2 SMNVEV (reference sequence). Trimming took 1 base from V and 0 from J, leaving 7 bases between them. This CDR3 region has 15 residues. CDR3 sequence reads: CASSLYPYSNQPQHF. The CDR3 nucleotides read TGTGCCAGCAGTTTATACCCGTATAGCAATCAGCCCCAGCATTTT.

For the CDR3, the DNA is TGCAGCGTTCCGGGCGGGAGGGTCTCCTACAATGAGCAGTTCTTC. Residues: CSVPGGRVSYNEQFF. The chain uses TRBV29-1 and TRBJ2-1; 9 nucleotides align to TRBD2. The ends lost 5 bases at V and 0 bases at J; junction bases unmatched: 5. The CDR3 has 15 residues. Germline V gene sequence: CDR1 SQVTM, CDR2 ANQGSEA.

The chain combines TRBV30 with TRBJ2-3; tentatively, D is TRBD2 (6 bases). This CDR3 has 15 amino acids. Trimming pared 0 bases from V and 4 bases from J, leaving 14 bases between. Looked up from germline, CDR1 is GTSNPN and CDR2 is SVGIG (reference sequence). This CDR3 reads CAWSVRGTGADTQYF. CDR3 bases: TGTGCCTGGAGTGTTCGAGGGACTGGGGCAGATACGCAGTATTTT.